This record covers a single TCR beta chain. At the DNA level, this CDR3 is encoded by other sequences in the same sample as well. The entry originates in a study of blood T cell repertoires in COVID-19. Study-wide context: The study drew acute and convalescent COVID-19 samples from the United States, Italy and Spain.

Trimming took 1 base from V and 4 from J, leaving 5 bases between them. There are 12 residues in the CDR3. From germline, CDR1 is LGHDT and CDR2 YNNKEL (reference sequence). Authors' methods: Nucleated cell number was recorded as an estimate derived from reference gene primer amplification. The table came from immunoSEQ multiplex PCR; TCRdb's copy has only in-frame clones and leaves some out. The V and J calls and clone size come from that table; D and trimming were worked out from the DNA. The sample lists some 260,000 clones; approximately 91% were seen once. Sequences were obtained from peripheral blood. The source of this sequence is a woman younger than 45 with acute or convalescent COVID-19. The rearrangement uses TRBV3-1 (or the pseudogene TRBV3-2) and TRBJ2-7; D is unresolved. CDR3 sequence: CASSQGGYEQYF. The CDR3 DNA reads TGTGCCAGCAGCCAAGGCGGATACGAGCAGTACTTC.